Each of the 16 T cell receptor beta chains below was sequenced from the same sample in a study of T cell repertoires in cytomegalovirus infection. TCRdb reprocessed the reads with MiXCR, giving one entry per CDR3 protein. This table has roughly 180,000 distinct CDR3 sequences, under 30% appearing once. Sequencing input: PBMCs. Receptors were obtained from a human donor in good health (CMV status not recorded). Some clones in this sample may be carry-over from other donors' samples.

This sequence joins TRBV20-1 and TRBJ1-5; D not resolved. Germline CDR1 and CDR2: DFQATT and SNEGSKA (reference sequence). This CDR3 has 15 amino acids. The V end lost 0 bases, the J end lost 0 bases, and 9 bases lay between the germline ends. For the CDR3, the DNA is TGCAGTGCTAGAGAAACGGAGTATAGCAATCAGCCCCAGCATTTT. It encodes CSARETEYSNQPQHF.

This chain connects TRBV5-6 to TRBJ1-2; no reliable D call. CDR3 length equals 15 residues. Between the trimmed V and J ends, which lost 0 bases and 4 bases, there was a span of 13 bases. CDR1 SGHDT and CDR2 YYEEEE come from the germline V gene. The CDR3 bases are TGTGCCAGCAGCTTGGTGGAGGGATCAATCTATGGCTACACCTTC. Translating gives CASSLVEGSIYGYTF.

In its sample, this clonotype was seen a few times. The chain carries TRBV23-1 and TRBJ1-6; no clear D. TRBV23-1 is an ORF, and what it does is uncertain. The V end lost 4 bases, the J end lost 8 bases, and 12 bases lay between the germline ends. This CDR3 spans 14 amino acids. The CDR3 sequence is CASSLSPFDSPLHF. The CDR3 region has the DNA TGCGCCAGCAGTCTCAGCCCCTTTGATTCACCCCTCCACTTT.

The chain carries TRBV25-1 and TRBJ2-3; D gene unclear. Trimming removed 1 base at V and 0 bases at J, with 11 bases between. CDR1 is MGHDK, CDR2 SYGVNS, per germline. CDR3 length: 16 amino acids. The CDR3 loop is CASSEFGETSTDTQYF. The CDR3 DNA reads as TGTGCCAGCAGTGAATTCGGCGAGACTAGCACAGATACGCAGTATTTT.

This clonotype was detected ten times or more. The CDR3 DNA reads as TGTGCCAGCTCCCCGGGGGACCATGGCTACACCTTC. Translated: CASSPGDHGYTF. The chain uses TRBV7-2 and TRBJ1-2, with D possibly being TRBD1 (5 bases). This CDR3 is 12 amino acids long. Trimming shortened V by 8 bases and J by 6 bases, and 13 bases separated the two germline ends. Germline values: CDR1 SGHTA, CDR2 FQGNSA.

In its sample, this clonotype was seen many times. This chain's CDR3 is CASSLEYPFYEQYF. The CDR3 DNA reads TGTGCCAGCAGCTTAGAATACCCATTCTACGAGCAGTACTTC. This chain joins TRBV7-6 and TRBJ2-7; no firm D call. V dropped 1 base and J dropped 3 bases, with 10 bases sitting between them. Germline CDR1 and CDR2: SGHVS and FNYEAQ. The CDR3 covers 14 residues.

Regarding this clonotype: The missing conserved phenylalanine or tryptophan at the end of this CDR3 makes a read error likely. The V and J genes are TRBV27 and TRBJ2-3, with 7 bases aligning to TRBD2. The germline gives CDR1 MNHEY, CDR2 SMNVEV (reference sequence). V was clipped by 3 bases and J by 2 bases; unmatched bases: 2. CDR3 length equals 14 residues. This CDR3 is CASSFRLATDTQYY. DNA for the CDR3: TGTGCCAGCAGTTTCCGACTAGCCACAGATACGCAGTATTAT.

The rearrangement joins TRBV6-2 or TRBV6-3 to TRBJ2-3; no clear D gene. The germline V and J ends were trimmed by 2 bases and 2 bases, with 5 bases remaining between them. The germline CDR1 and CDR2 sequences are MNHEY and SVGEGT. The CDR3 contains 13 residues. The CDR3 bases are TGTGCCAGCAGTTACGGGCCCACAGATACGCAGTATTTT. Amino acid sequence: CASSYGPTDTQYF.

This clonotype was seen more than once but under ten times. This chain connects TRBV7-8 to TRBJ2-1, with TRBD2 matching 12 bases. Germline values: CDR1 SGHVS, CDR2 FQNEAQ. The CDR3 covers 16 residues. V dropped 4 bases and J dropped 9; count of bases not matched to a gene: 10. The CDR3 bases are TGTGCCAGCAGCTCCCGCCTAGCGGGGGGGATCGGTGAGCAGTTCTTC. Its translation: CASSSRLAGGIGEQFF.

The chain combines TRBV20-1 with TRBJ1-3, with D unclear. The CDR3 is 14 amino acids. Trimming pared 0 bases from V and 4 bases from J, leaving 10 bases between. Per germline, CDR1 DFQATT and CDR2 SNEGSKA (reference sequence). The CDR3 bases are TGCAGTGCTAGAGATGGCAGAAAGGGAAACACCATATATTTT. It codes for CSARDGRKGNTIYF.

This clonotype came up a few times. The J gene is TRBJ1-1, the V gene TRBV20-1; D unclear. The germline CDR1 and CDR2 sequences are DFQATT and SNEGSKA (reference sequence). CDR3 length: 13 amino acids. V was trimmed by 3 bases and J by 0 bases, leaving 8 bases between them. CDR3 bases: TGCAGTGCTAGCCCCCATGTGAACACTGAAGCTTTCTTT. Translating gives CSASPHVNTEAFF.

The V gene is TRBV20-1, the J gene TRBJ1-4; D unclear. Germline lookup yields CDR1 DFQATT and CDR2 SNEGSKA (reference sequence). CDR3 length equals 17 residues. V dropped 6 bases and J dropped 7 bases, with 27 bases sitting between them. CDR3 nucleotides: TGCAGTGCGACCCAGACCCCGAAGGCTGGTTGGGGTGAAAAACTGTTTTTT. This sequence encodes CSATQTPKAGWGEKLFF.

J is TRBJ1-6 and V is TRBV20-1; weak D call: TRBD1 (5 bases). CDR3 length: 16 amino acids. The V end lost 2 bases, the J end lost 7 bases, and 18 bases lay between the germline ends. Germline assignment: CDR1 DFQATT and CDR2 SNEGSKA (reference sequence). CDR3 sequence reads: CSARLPVGRWNSPLHF. Written as DNA, the CDR3 is TGCAGTGCTAGACTCCCGGTGGGGCGGTGGAATTCACCCCTCCACTTT.

The chain employs TRBV7-9 and TRBJ2-7; 7 bases are a match to TRBD1. With 4 bases clipped from V and 5 bases from J, the junction kept 8 bases outside the gene matches. Germline CDR1 is SEHNR and CDR2 is FQNEAQ (reference sequence). The CDR3 is 14 amino acids. The CDR3 spells CASSSRQGLNEQYF. Here the CDR3 DNA reads TGTGCCAGCAGCTCTAGACAGGGTCTCAACGAGCAGTACTTC.

A few counts support this clonotype. The gene calls are TRBV11-2 and TRBJ2-6, with no clear D. Germline CDR1 SGHAT, CDR2 FQNNGV. This CDR3 comprises 18 residues. V was shortened by 0 bases and J by 0 bases, with 12 bases between the two germline ends. The CDR3 DNA is TGTGCCAGCAGCTTAGATTCTCGTAGGATCTCTGGGGCCAACGTCCTGACTTTC. Protein sequence: CASSLDSRRISGANVLTF.

The chain links TRBV2 to TRBJ2-4; TRBD1 is a possible D gene (8 bases). This CDR3 is built from 14 residues. The V end was cut by 6 bases, the J end by 8 bases, with 17 bases between. The germline V gene has CDR1 SNHLY and CDR2 FYNNEI. CDR3 sequence (DNA): TGTGCCAGCAGCGTCGGACAGGGAGGGGACATTCAGTACTTC. This sequence encodes CASSVGQGGDIQYF.